The rows below give T cell receptor beta chains drawn from one sample of a study of cytomegalovirus exposure and HLA in healthy donors. The repertoire was sequenced with immunoSEQ multiplex PCR; TCRdb's copy has only in-frame clones and lacks some. In the table there are 110,000 or so clones, roughly 83% of which are singletons. The sample taken for sequencing was PBMCs. The source is a man aged 18 to 29 in good health and CMV-seronegative. CDR3s include the opening cysteine and the closing phenylalanine or tryptophan. The order of the fields is V gene, D gene, clone size, J gene, CDR3 DNA, CDR3 protein. The D gene is left open where the match is weak. Some rows have no size entry. The others give once, few or many, or a class for an expanded clone.

>TRBV6-5|NA|NA|TRBJ1-6
TGTGCCAGCAGTTACTTGCCAGTTCGGGATTCACCCCTCCACTTT
CASSYLPVRDSPLHF
>TRBV5-6|NA|NA|TRBJ1-6
TGTGCCAGCAGCTTGGGGCCGGGGAATTTGTTGTCACCCCTCCACTTT
CASSLGPGNLLSPLHF
>TRBV30|TRBD2|NA|TRBJ2-1
TGTGCCTGGAGTGTGACTAGCTCCTATGAGCAGTTCTTC
CAWSVTSSYEQFF
>TRBV19|TRBD1|few|TRBJ2-7
TGTGCCAGTAGTTACGGGACAGGGGGGATAGAGCAGTACTTC
CASSYGTGGIEQYF
>TRBV15|NA|NA|TRBJ2-2
TGTGCCACCAGCAGGGGAGAAAAAGGACGCCTGAACACCGGGGAGCTGTTTTTT
CATSRGEKGRLNTGELFF
>TRBV5-4|TRBD2|NA|TRBJ2-7
TGTGCCAGCAGTTCTCCCGCGGGGGGCCGGAACGAGCAGTACTTC
CASSSPAGGRNEQYF
>TRBV2|NA|medium-sized|TRBJ1-4
TGTGCCAGCGGTAGGGGCAGGGCTAATGAAAAACTGTTTTTT
CASGRGRANEKLFF
>TRBV5-4|NA|NA|TRBJ2-2
TGTGCCAGCAGCTCCGGACTCCTCCAGAGCGGGGAGCTGTTTTTT
CASSSGLLQSGELFF
>TRBV14|TRBD2|NA|TRBJ2-2
TGTGCCAGCAGCCAACCAATTGGGGGACTAGGGACCGGGGAGCTGTTTTTT
CASSQPIGGLGTGELFF
>TRBV9|TRBD2|NA|TRBJ2-2
TGTGCCAGCAGCGGCCGTCTAGCGGGGGGTTCGAACACCGGGGAGCTGTTTTTT
CASSGRLAGGSNTGELFF
>TRBV4-2|NA|NA|TRBJ1-2
TGTGCCAGCAGCCAAGATTGGCAGATCGACTATGGCTACACCTTC
CASSQDWQIDYGYTF
>TRBV9|NA|NA|TRBJ2-2
TGTGCCAGCAGCGCCTCCTTGGGGCTACCGAACACCGGGGAGCTGTTTTTT
CASSASLGLPNTGELFF
>TRBV4-2|NA|NA|TRBJ1-2
TGTGCCAGCAGCCAAGATCGAGTCGGAGAGCTTAACTATGGCTACACCTTC
CASSQDRVGELNYGYTF
>TRBV6-4|TRBD1|NA|TRBJ2-3
TGTGCCAGCAGAAGGACAGGGGGCATAGATACGCAGTATTTT
CASRRTGGIDTQYF